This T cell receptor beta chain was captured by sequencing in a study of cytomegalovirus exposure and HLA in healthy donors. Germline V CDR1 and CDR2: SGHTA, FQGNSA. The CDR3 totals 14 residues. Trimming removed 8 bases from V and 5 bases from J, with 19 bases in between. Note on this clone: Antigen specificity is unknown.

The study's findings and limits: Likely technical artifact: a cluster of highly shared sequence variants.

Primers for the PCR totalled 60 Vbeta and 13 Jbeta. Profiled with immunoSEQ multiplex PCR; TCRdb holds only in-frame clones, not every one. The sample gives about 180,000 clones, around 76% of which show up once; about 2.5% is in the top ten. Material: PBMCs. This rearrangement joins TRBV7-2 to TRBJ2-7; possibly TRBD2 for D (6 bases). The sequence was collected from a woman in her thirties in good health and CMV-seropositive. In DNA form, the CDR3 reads TGTGCCAGCTCGAGGGACTCACGAGGCGACGAGCAGTACTTC. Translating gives CASSRDSRGDEQYF.